The text below deals with one TCR beta chain. The CDR3 runs to 15 residues. The germline V gene has CDR1 SGHTA and CDR2 FQGNSA. The V segment lost 4 bases and the J segment 10 bases; nucleotides outside the gene matches: 10. This entry is derived from a study of CD8 T cells in ankylosing spondylitis. Quantitative 5'-RACE with molecular barcodes generated TCR beta libraries. TCRdb used MiXCR to reprocess the 5' RACE reads, holding one entry per CDR3 protein. The sample carries 300,000 to 350,000 distinct CDR3 sequences, less than 25% recorded once. The chain has TRBV7-2 and TRBJ2-1, with 10 bases fitting TRBD2. The sequenced sample was blood, either unsorted or a sorted T cell fraction (not recorded which). This TCR was recovered from a female donor with ankylosing spondylitis or in good health (not recorded which). CDR3 nucleotide sequence: TGTGCCAGCAGCTCCACTAGCGGGGCCCGCGGAGAGCAGTTCTTC. Amino acid sequence: CASSSTSGARGEQFF.